This T cell receptor beta chain was identified during a study of response to subunit inactivated influenza vaccine (dated by TCRdb to about 2018). General notes on the study: To follow how T cells responded to a trivalent subunit inactivated influenza vaccine, the researchers relied on deep quantitative profiling of the T cell receptor repertoire. The study at large found these results: The authors suggested that each seasonal influenza vaccination may recruit only a limited number of new T cells.

The library came from RT-PCR. The sequencing machine was an Illumina HiSeq 2500. TCRdb reprocessing: public reads trimmed at Q25 with fastp, clones called with MiXCR, in-frame beta chains kept. Each CDR3 protein appears once, grouped with its most common genes and DNA. Within this sample are about 610,000 distinct CDR3 sequences, with 14% of them counted one time only. The ten largest clones add up to approximately 12% of the sample. The germline V gene sets CDR1 to SGHTA and CDR2 to FQGNSA. Measured from the cysteine to the phenylalanine, the CDR3 is 14 residues long. The entry retains the CDR3 DNA only, 42 bases that are in frame from base 1. Cut back by 7 bases and 0 bases, the V and J ends lie 12 bases apart. Regarding this clonotype: Its antigen remains unidentified. Per-base quality was not reported, and no clone a single base away is much larger than it.

This sequence uses TRBV7-2 and TRBJ1-2; TRBD1 is a weak D gene call, 5 bases matching. Sequences were derived from PBMCs from blood, sampled 12 days after vaccination. The sequence was collected from a man between 45 and 60 years old who received an inactivated influenza vaccine. Donor details come from another sample of the same person, matched by shared clones. The CDR3 is CASTPGGANYGYTF. DNA sequence: TGTGCCAGCACCCCTGGAGGGGCTAACTATGGCTACACCTTC.